This T cell receptor beta chain originates from a study of blood T cell repertoires in COVID-19. The wider study: COVID-19 samples from acute and convalescent phases originated in the United States, Italy and Spain. PBMCs, B-cell-depleted T cells, or T cells were the source of the cDNA or gDNA that made up the material.

The CDR3 runs 13 residues. The V end was cut by 2 bases, the J end by 3 bases, with 10 bases between. In germline, CDR1 is GTSNPN, CDR2 SVGIG (reference sequence). As handled by the study authors: Amplification of reference gene primers provided the estimated nucleated cell counts. Sequenced by immunoSEQ multiplex PCR; TCRdb stores in-frame clones only, minus some. The V and J calls and the clone size are those of that table, but D and trimming were determined from the DNA. The data show 250,000 to 300,000 clones, about nine tenths seen once. This sequence originates from a woman aged 50 to 60 who had recovered from COVID-19. Sequenced: peripheral blood. The genes are TRBV30 and TRBJ1-2; a weak D match, TRBD1 (6 bases). The CDR3 here is CAWSSGVYYGYTF. DNA for the CDR3: TGTGCCTGGAGTTCAGGGGTTTACTATGGCTACACCTTC. Full variable domain (missing parts from reference TRBV30 and TRBJ1-2): SQTIHQWPATLVQPVGSPLSLECTVEGTSNPNLYWYRQAAGRGLQLLFYSVGIGQISSEVPQNLSASRPQDRQFILSSKKLLLSDSGFYLCAWSSGVYYGYTFGSGTRLTVV.